Below, one T cell receptor (beta chain) is given with its context. This CDR3 region has 15 residues. CDR1 SEHNR and CDR2 FQNEAQ come from the germline V gene (reference sequence). The V segment lost 2 bases and the J segment 5 bases; nucleotides outside the gene matches: 6. Authors' analysis steps: The assay estimated nucleated cells by amplifying reference gene primers. Sequencing used immunoSEQ multiplex PCR; TCRdb keeps in-frame clones, though not all of them. That table furnishes V, J and clone size, whereas the DNA furnished D and trimming. The sample lists fewer than 150,000 clones; approximately 88% were seen once. This entry comes from a study of blood T cell repertoires in COVID-19. Study information: Spain, Italy and the United States supplied samples that represented acute and convalescent COVID-19. Nucleic acid was either cDNA or gDNA, and it came from T cells, B-cell-depleted T cells, or PBMCs.

This chain uses TRBV7-9 with TRBJ1-2; 9 positions agree with TRBD1. Sequenced: peripheral blood. This receptor was identified in a woman aged 25 to 45 who had recovered from COVID-19. The DNA for the CDR3 is TGTGCCAGCAGCTTAATGGGGACAGGGCAATATGGCTACACCTTC. Encoded protein: CASSLMGTGQYGYTF.